The entry below gives a single TCR beta chain sequence along with its context. Using immunoSEQ multiplex PCR, the repertoire was profiled, and TCRdb retains in-frame clones only, with some absent. Altogether 50,000 or so clones are present, about nine tenths being singletons, with the ten largest covering 5.3%. This specimen belongs to a study of T cell responses to AZD1222 COVID-19 vaccine. V trimming: 7 bases; J trimming: 7 bases; junction bases outside the gene matches: 4. The CDR3 sequence is 13 residues long. Germline CDR1 is LGHDT and CDR2 is YNNKEL (reference sequence). V usage is TRBV3-1 (or the pseudogene TRBV3-2) and J usage is TRBJ1-4; 9 nucleotides match TRBD1. The specimen was peripheral blood, collected 28 days after the second AZD1222 dose. The receptor comes from an adult who received the AZD1222 COVID-19 vaccine. CDR3 loop: CASTWGQGEKLFF. In nucleotides, the CDR3 is TGTGCCAGCACCTGGGGACAGGGTGAAAAACTGTTTTTT.